These T cell receptor beta chains were read from a single sample in a study of control samples from healthy donors and cancer patients. Profiled with immunoSEQ multiplex PCR; TCRdb holds only in-frame clones, not every one. The sample lists 15,000 or so clones, about 89% seen once, with more than 9% in the top ten. Sequenced: PBMCs. These receptors came from a woman between 70 and 85 years old with colorectal cancer. The CDR3 runs from the conserved cysteine through the conserved F or W. The order of the fields is clone size, V gene, CDR3 length, J gene, D gene, CDR3 DNA, CDR3 protein. The D gene is left open where the match is weak. Some rows have no size entry. The others give once, few or many, or a class for an expanded clone.

>NA|TRBV9|15|TRBJ2-1|TRBD2
TGTGCCAGCAGCGTACTAGCGGGAACTTACAATGAGCAGTTCTTC
CASSVLAGTYNEQFF
>NA|TRBV9|13|TRBJ2-7|NA
TGTGCCAGCAGCCCAGGACGTGCCTACGAGCAGTACTTC
CASSPGRAYEQYF
>NA|TRBV29-1|13|TRBJ1-4|TRBD1
TGCAGCGCTTTGGACAGGGTTAATGAAAAACTGTTTTTT
CSALDRVNEKLFF
>NA|TRBV5-1|15|TRBJ1-5|NA
TGCGCCAGCAGCTTGACTCAGAGGAGTAATCAGCCCCAGCATTTT
CASSLTQRSNQPQHF
>NA|TRBV7-2|13|TRBJ2-3|TRBD1
TGTGCCAGCAGCTTGGGACAGGACCAGAGTCAGTATTTT
CASSLGQDQSQYF
>few|TRBV9|16|TRBJ2-6|NA
TGTGCCAGCAGCTCTGACAGGAGCTCTGGGGCCAACGTCCTGACTTTC
CASSSDRSSGANVLTF
>few|TRBV7-6|16|TRBJ2-1|TRBD2
TGTGCCAGCAGCTCCAATAGCGGGGGGGCCTACAATGAGCAGTTCTTC
CASSSNSGGAYNEQFF
>NA|TRBV9|16|TRBJ2-2|NA
TGTGCCAGCAGCGTTAGGGGACAATTGAACACCGGGGAGCTGTTTTTT
CASSVRGQLNTGELFF
>NA|TRBV5-1|15|TRBJ1-1|TRBD1
TGCGCCAGCTCAAGACAGGGGAATGAAGGCACTGAAGCTTTCTTT
CASSRQGNEGTEAFF
>NA|TRBV7-9|13|TRBJ2-1|NA
TGTGCCAGCAGTCCAGAATTGGGTAACCGGCAGTTCTTC
CASSPELGNRQFF
>NA|TRBV7-2|15|TRBJ1-5|TRBD1
TGTGCCAGCAGCCAGGGGACAGGGGGTGATCTGCCCCAGCATTTT
CASSQGTGGDLPQHF
>NA|TRBV7-6|18|TRBJ2-2|TRBD2
TGTGCCAGCAGCTACCCACATAAGGGAGGGATTGGAACCGGGGAGCTGTTTTTT
CASSYPHKGGIGTGELFF
>NA|TRBV18|15|TRBJ2-3|TRBD1
TGTGCCAGCTCACCACCGAACAGGGGGACAGATACGCAGTATTTT
CASSPPNRGTDTQYF
>NA|TRBV15|16|TRBJ1-1|NA
TGTGCCACCAGCAGAAGGGCAGGGTATGACGACACTGAAGCTTTCTTT
CATSRRAGYDDTEAFF
>NA|TRBV4-2|13|TRBJ2-5|NA
TGTGCCAGCAGCCTCGGGACTGGGGAGACCCAGTACTTC
CASSLGTGETQYF
>NA|TRBV5-1|14|TRBJ2-7|TRBD1
TGCGCCAGCAGCTTGCGACAGGGGAGTCGCGAGCAGTACTTC
CASSLRQGSREQYF
>NA|TRBV9|14|TRBJ2-1|NA
TGTGCCAGCGGGCGGATTAGCTCCTACAATGAGCAGTTCTTC
CASGRISSYNEQFF
>NA|TRBV4-2|16|TRBJ2-7|TRBD2
TGTGCCAGCAGCCAAGATGCGATACTAGCGGCGGCCGAGCAGTACTTC
CASSQDAILAAAEQYF
>NA|TRBV25-1|14|TRBJ1-5|NA
TGTGCCAGCAGTGGATTCGGGGACGGCCAGCCCCAGCATTTT
CASSGFGDGQPQHF
>NA|TRBV5-1|15|TRBJ2-6|NA
TGCGCCAGCAGCACAGGTCGCTCTGGGGCCAACGTCCTGACTTTC
CASSTGRSGANVLTF
>NA|TRBV4-2|15|TRBJ2-1|NA
TGTGCCAGCAGCCAAGATCTATTGCCTAATAATGAGCAGTTCTTC
CASSQDLLPNNEQFF
>NA|TRBV5-1|14|TRBJ2-1|NA
TGCGCCAGCGCCCGGGACGGGACCTACAATGAGCAGTTCTTC
CASARDGTYNEQFF
>few|TRBV6-6|14|TRBJ1-1|TRBD1
TGTGCCAGCAGCCCCGGACAGGGGACCACTGAAGCTTTCTTT
CASSPGQGTTEAFF
>NA|TRBV18|17|TRBJ2-1|TRBD2
TGTGCCAGCTCGGAGGATAGCGGGAGGGCAGTCCACAATGAGCAGTTCTTC
CASSEDSGRAVHNEQFF
>NA|TRBV7-2|12|TRBJ1-1|NA
TGTGCCAGCAGCTTAGCGCTGATAGAGAGTTTCTTT
CASSLALIESFF
>NA|TRBV3-1/TRBV3-2|15|TRBJ2-6|NA
TGTGCCGCGGGTGGGTTCTCGGCCGGGGCCAACGTCCTGACTTTC
CAAGGFSAGANVLTF
>NA|TRBV4-3|14|TRBJ2-7|NA
TGCGCCAGCAGCCATAGCCCGGATACCTACGAGCAGTACTTC
CASSHSPDTYEQYF
>NA|TRBV11-3|16|TRBJ2-7|TRBD1
TGTGCCAGCAGCGGAGACCCCTGGGACAGGGCCTACGAGCAGTACTTC
CASSGDPWDRAYEQYF
>NA|TRBV4-3|16|TRBJ2-1|TRBD1
TGCGCCAGCAGCCAAGGGGGGACAGGGGGCTGGAATGAGCAGTTCTTC
CASSQGGTGGWNEQFF
>NA|TRBV30|13|TRBJ1-5|NA
TGTGCCTGGAGTGTAGGGGACCGTCAGCCCCAGCATTTT
CAWSVGDRQPQHF
>NA|TRBV7-6|15|TRBJ1-4|TRBD1
TGTGCCAGCAGCTCAGGGGGGACCCCGTCCGAAAAACTGTTTTTT
CASSSGGTPSEKLFF
>NA|TRBV9|17|TRBJ2-7|NA
TGTGCCAGCAGCGTAGTCTCTGGTCTGGACAGAGTCTACGAGCAGTACTTC
CASSVVSGLDRVYEQYF
>NA|TRBV12-3/TRBV12-4|11|TRBJ2-5|NA
TGTGCCAGCAGTTTACGGGAGACCCAGTACTTC
CASSLRETQYF
>NA|TRBV10-3|19|TRBJ2-5|TRBD2
TGTGCCATCAGTGAGTCAGGTAGAGGAGCGGGAGTCACCCAAGAGACCCAGTACTTC
CAISESGRGAGVTQETQYF
>NA|TRBV9|14|TRBJ2-7|NA
TGTGCCAGCAGCCCTTTCGTCATAGCCCGCGAGCAGTACTTC
CASSPFVIAREQYF
>NA|TRBV2|15|TRBJ2-1|TRBD1
TGTGCCAGCAGTCCCCGGACAGGGTATGGCAATGAGCAGTTCTTC
CASSPRTGYGNEQFF
>NA|TRBV12-3/TRBV12-4|13|TRBJ1-2|NA
TGTGCCAGCAGCCCTGACAGTAACTATGGCTACACCTTC
CASSPDSNYGYTF